This T cell receptor (beta chain) was documented in a study of blood T cell repertoires in COVID-19. Study processing details: Scientists estimated how many nucleated cells there were by amplifying reference gene primers. The protocol was immunoSEQ multiplex PCR, while the TCRdb copy is restricted to in-frame clones and leaves out a portion. V and J calls and clone size are given by that table; D and trimming were obtained from the DNA. This table holds 140,000 to 150,000 clones, approximately 91% found once. CDR3 size: 13 residues. Trimming stripped 1 base from V and 4 bases from J, with 11 bases between. Germline CDR1 reads GTSNPN; CDR2 reads SVGIG (reference sequence).

The receptor's source is an older man with acute or convalescent COVID-19. The chain carries TRBV30 and TRBJ2-7; maybe TRBD2 (5 bases). Sequencing was performed on peripheral blood. CDR3 nucleotide sequence: TGTGCCTGGAGTGCGCGAGCGGATTACGAGCAGTACTTC. As protein: CAWSARADYEQYF.